These 21 T cell receptor beta chains were sequenced from one sample in a study of naive and memory T cell subsets. A UMI-containing oligonucleotide was joined by 3' ligation to the TCR cDNA template. The SP2 primer and nested alpha and beta constant region primers amplified ligated cDNA in four rounds. TCRdb re-called the 5' RACE reads through MiXCR, storing one row per CDR3 protein. The table records 55,000 to 70,000 distinct CDR3 sequences, about 7% of them present only once. These receptors were collected from a male donor in good health.

Comments on this clonotype: A much larger clone differs by one base, so this may be a read error. V gene TRBV20-1 combines with J gene TRBJ2-4; tentative D call: TRBD2 (6 bases). Trimming took 6 bases from V and 9 from J, leaving 18 bases between them. This CDR3 is built from 13 residues. CDR1 DFQATT and CDR2 SNEGSKA come from the germline V gene (reference sequence). CDR3 nucleotides: TGCAGTGCCCCCCGGGACGGAGGGAGCATTCAGTACTTC. Translating it yields CSAPRDGGSIQYF.

This rearrangement joins TRBV3-1 to TRBJ2-7, with TRBD1 as a possible D gene (6 bases). Germline lookup yields CDR1 LGHDT and CDR2 YNNKEL (reference sequence). This CDR3 spans 15 amino acids. V lost 5 bases and J 0 bases, leaving 14 bases between the germline ends. CDR3 residues: CASSSSGTNSYEQYF. The CDR3 nucleotides are TGTGCCAGCAGCTCCTCCGGGACAAACTCCTACGAGCAGTACTTC.

The rearrangement uses TRBV27 and TRBJ2-2; the match to TRBD1 covers 9 bases. In germline, CDR1 is MNHEY, CDR2 SMNVEV (reference sequence). Trimming took 7 bases from V and 7 from J; bases not matched to a gene: 7. The CDR3 runs to 14 residues. In nucleotides, the CDR3 is TGTGCCAGCAATACAGGGGGCGCAATCGGGGAGCTGTTTTTT. This sequence encodes CASNTGGAIGELFF.

This clonotype was observed a handful of times. The chain has TRBV5-6 and TRBJ2-5, with D tentatively TRBD2 (6 bases). The germline gives CDR1 SGHDT, CDR2 YYEEEE. Trimming took off 3 bases at V and 0 bases at J, with 15 bases between the two ends. The CDR3 extends over 16 amino acids. The CDR3 nucleotides are TGTGCCAGCAGCTCCATGGGACTTCGTGACCAAGAGACCCAGTACTTC. It codes for CASSSMGLRDQETQYF. Full variable domain (outside the CDR3, taken from reference TRBV5-6 and TRBJ2-5): DAGVTQSPTHLIKTRGQQVTLRCSPKSGHDTVSWYQQALGQGPQFIFQYYEEEERQRGNFPDRFSGHQFPNYSSELNVNALLLGDSALYLCASSSMGLRDQETQYFGPGTRLLVL.

This clonotype occurred many times. The V and J genes are TRBV12-3 or TRBV12-4 and TRBJ1-2; 7 positions agree with TRBD1. V dropped 6 bases and J dropped 5; count of bases not matched to a gene: 9. The CDR3 extends over 14 amino acids. This CDR3 is CASSGSDRSYGYTF. CDR3 bases: TGTGCCAGCAGCGGATCGGACAGGTCTTATGGCTACACCTTC.

This clonotype showed up many times. V gene TRBV25-1 combines with J gene TRBJ1-1; D ambiguous. This CDR3 has 14 residues. V lost 3 bases and J 2 bases, leaving 10 bases between the germline ends. The germline V gene has CDR1 MGHDK and CDR2 SYGVNS. The CDR3 DNA is TGTGCCAGCAGTGACCGGGCTCTTAACACTGAAGCTTTCTTT. It is translated as CASSDRALNTEAFF.

This clonotype was counted only a few times. The chain has TRBV25-1 and TRBJ1-2, with D possibly being TRBD1 (5 bases). CDR3 length: 14 residues. Germline V gives CDR1 MGHDK, CDR2 SYGVNS. Between the trimmed V and J ends, which lost 3 bases and 2 bases, there was a span of 10 bases. Here the CDR3 DNA reads TGTGCCAGCAGTGATGGGGGAGACAACTATGGCTACACCTTC. The encoded protein is CASSDGGDNYGYTF.

The chain links TRBV20-1 to TRBJ1-6; 8 nucleotides align to TRBD1. The CDR3 totals 15 residues. The trim removed 0 bases at V and 10 bases at J, leaving 8 bases unmatched. Germline values: CDR1 DFQATT, CDR2 SNEGSKA (reference sequence). CDR3 in DNA: TGCAGTGCTAGAGATGCAGGGGGCGCAGGGTCACCCCTCCACTTT. It translates to CSARDAGGAGSPLHF.

This clonotype was counted at least ten times. The chain has TRBV20-1 and TRBJ2-1; D possibly corresponds to TRBD1 (5 bases). V was cut by 3 bases and J by 5 bases, with 14 bases left in between. The length of the CDR3 is 14 residues. The germline V gene encodes CDR1 DFQATT and CDR2 SNEGSKA (reference sequence). CDR3 amino acids: CSASGQGIDNEQFF. The CDR3 nucleotides read TGCAGTGCTAGTGGGCAGGGTATCGACAATGAGCAGTTCTTC.

This clonotype was counted many times. The gene calls are TRBV6-2 or TRBV6-3 and TRBJ2-7; TRBD2 is a possible D gene (6 bases). V was cut by 5 bases and J by 2 bases, with 10 bases left in between. The germline V gene has CDR1 MNHEY and CDR2 SVGEGT. The CDR3 spans 13 residues. The CDR3 here is CASSLTGAYEQYF. CDR3 nucleotide sequence: TGTGCCAGCAGTCTGACGGGGGCCTACGAGCAGTACTTC.

This clonotype has a handful of counts. The V gene is TRBV2, the J gene TRBJ2-2; 7 bases fit TRBD1. Germline V gives CDR1 SNHLY, CDR2 FYNNEI. Trimming took 9 bases from V and 4 from J; bases not matched to a gene: 2. The length of the CDR3 is 12 residues. The CDR3 loop is CARQGLTGELFF. The CDR3 nucleotides are TGTGCCAGACAGGGGCTCACCGGGGAGCTGTTTTTT. The variable domain in full, completed from reference TRBV2 and TRBJ2-2, reads EPEVTQTPSHQVTQMGQEVILRCVPISNHLYFYWYRQILGQKVEFLVSFYNNEISEKSEIFDDQFSVERPDGSNFTLKIRSTKLEDSAMYFCARQGLTGELFFGEGSRLTVL.

This clonotype was counted many times. The rearrangement joins TRBV10-2 to TRBJ2-3, with 9 bases fitting TRBD2. CDR1 is WSHSY and CDR2 is SAAADI in the germline V gene. This CDR3 has 14 residues. Germline trimming cut 10 bases from V and 2 bases from J; bases unmatched to any gene: 7. CDR3 coding DNA: TGCGCCACAGAGCGGGAGGATGTCACAGATACGCAGTATTTT. Translation gives CATEREDVTDTQYF.

This clonotype was seen many times. V is TRBV3-1 and J is TRBJ2-7, with D possibly matching TRBD1 (5 bases). Trimming cost V 1 base and J 3 bases, with 10 bases left between them. Germline CDR1 is LGHDT and CDR2 is YNNKEL (reference sequence). The CDR3 loop spans 14 amino acids. CDR3 nucleotides: TGTGCCAGCAGCCAAGGTACAGGATTCTACGAGCAGTACTTC. Residues: CASSQGTGFYEQYF.

The genes are TRBV5-1 and TRBJ2-5, with D possibly called TRBD1 or TRBD2 (6 bases each). Germline V gene lookup returns CDR1 SGHRS and CDR2 YFSETQ. V was trimmed by 4 bases and J by 2 bases, leaving 15 bases between them. The CDR3 length is 15 residues. The CDR3 sequence is CASSPGASDQETQYF. The CDR3 coding sequence is TGCGCCAGCAGCCCGGGGGCTAGTGATCAAGAGACCCAGTACTTC.

The chain uses TRBV6-1 and TRBJ2-1; 12 nucleotides agree with TRBD2. Trimming removed 7 bases from V and 10 bases from J; junction bases left unmatched: 8. CDR3 length equals 14 residues. The germline gives CDR1 MNHNS, CDR2 SASEGT. The CDR3 DNA follows: TGTGCCAGCACCTCAGGACTAGCGGGAAGGGAGCAGTTCTTC. It yields the protein CASTSGLAGREQFF.

A word on this clonotype: A read error may account for a junction end that differs from germline. The rearrangement links TRBV6-5 to TRBJ2-5; 8 positions match TRBD2. Germline CDR1 and CDR2: MNHEY and SVGAGI. The CDR3 has 16 amino acids. The CDR3 coding sequence is TGTGCCAGCAGTTACTCTCTCCTAGCGGGCCAAGAGTCCCAGTACTTC. Protein: CASSYSLLAGQESQYF.

This clonotype was seen more than once but under ten times. This chain uses TRBV30 with TRBJ1-1; D is ambiguous. Trimming pared 2 bases from V and 5 bases from J, leaving 6 bases between. The CDR3 is 11 amino acids. Germline loops: CDR1 GTSNPN, CDR2 SVGIG (reference sequence). CDR3 sequence (DNA): TGTGCCTGGAGTCTTGTGACTGAAGCTTTCTTT. It specifies CAWSLVTEAFF.

This clonotype was seen ten or more times. The DNA of the CDR3 is TGTGCCAGCACCCGAAGGGAGGGGGTATCCTACGAGCAGTACTTC. It encodes CASTRREGVSYEQYF. This chain joins TRBV28 and TRBJ2-7; a possible D gene is TRBD2 (7 bases). This CDR3 spans 15 amino acids. V lost 7 bases to trimming and J lost 1 base, with 17 bases between them. Germline CDR1 and CDR2: MDHEN and SYDVKM.

In its sample, this clonotype was seen many times. The CDR3 DNA reads TGCAGCGTTGATTTGGAGAAGCGAACAGCGTATGGCTACACCTTC. Its translation is CSVDLEKRTAYGYTF. The rearrangement uses TRBV29-1 and TRBJ1-2; unclear D gene. The CDR3 extends over 15 amino acids. Germline CDR1 reads SQVTM; CDR2 reads ANQGSEA. Trimming removed 3 bases from V and 5 bases from J, with 19 bases in between.

The chain is built from TRBV29-1 and TRBJ2-4, with TRBD1 matching 11 bases. Per the germline V gene, CDR1 is SQVTM and CDR2 is ANQGSEA. V lost 3 bases, J lost 0 bases, and 10 bases stayed unmatched. The CDR3 has 18 amino acids. CDR3 nucleotide sequence: TGCAGCGTTGACGGGACAGGGGGATCGACACTAGCCAAAAACATTCAGTACTTC. It yields the protein CSVDGTGGSTLAKNIQYF. The full variable domain, completed using reference TRBV29-1 and TRBJ2-4, is SAVISQKPSRDICQRGTSLTIQCQVDSQVTMMFWYRQQPGQSLTLIATANQGSEATYESGFVIDKFPISRPNLTFSTLTVSNMSPEDSSIYLCSVDGTGGSTLAKNIQYFGAGTRLSVL.

This clonotype was counted a few times. The V call is TRBV29-1, the J call TRBJ1-5; 7 nucleotides match TRBD1. This CDR3 contains 15 residues. Germline V gene sequence: CDR1 SQVTM, CDR2 ANQGSEA. The V segment lost 6 bases and the J segment 0 bases; nucleotides outside the gene matches: 8. The CDR3: CSVKTGDNSNQPQHF. DNA for the CDR3: TGCAGCGTGAAAACAGGGGACAATAGCAATCAGCCCCAGCATTTT.